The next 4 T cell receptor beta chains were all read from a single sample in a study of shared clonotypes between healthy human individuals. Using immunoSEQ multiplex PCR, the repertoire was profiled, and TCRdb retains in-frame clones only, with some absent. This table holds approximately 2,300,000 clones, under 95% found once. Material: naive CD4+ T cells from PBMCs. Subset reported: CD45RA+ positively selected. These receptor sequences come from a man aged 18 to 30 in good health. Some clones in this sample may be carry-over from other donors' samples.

The CDR3 sequence: CSVEMGDGANVLTF. Written as DNA, the CDR3 is TGCAGCGTTGAAATGGGGGATGGGGCCAACGTCCTGACTTTC. The V and J genes are TRBV29-1 and TRBJ2-6; the D call may be TRBD1 or TRBD2 (5 bases each). From germline, CDR1 is SQVTM and CDR2 ANQGSEA. V dropped 2 bases and J dropped 3 bases, with 8 bases sitting between them. CDR3 size: 14 residues.

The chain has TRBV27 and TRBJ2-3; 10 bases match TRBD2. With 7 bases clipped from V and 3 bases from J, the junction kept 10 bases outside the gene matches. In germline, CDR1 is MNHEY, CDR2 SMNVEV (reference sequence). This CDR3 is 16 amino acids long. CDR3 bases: TGTGCCAGCACCCAAAGGTCAGCGGGAGGGACAGATACGCAGTATTTT. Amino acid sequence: CASTQRSAGGTDTQYF.

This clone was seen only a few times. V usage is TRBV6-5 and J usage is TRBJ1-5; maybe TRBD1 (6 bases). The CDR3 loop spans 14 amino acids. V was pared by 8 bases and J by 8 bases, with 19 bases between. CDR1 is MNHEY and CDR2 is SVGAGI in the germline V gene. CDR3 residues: CASSQGTGREPQHF. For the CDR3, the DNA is TGTGCCAGCTCCCAGGGGACGGGACGGGAGCCCCAGCATTTT.

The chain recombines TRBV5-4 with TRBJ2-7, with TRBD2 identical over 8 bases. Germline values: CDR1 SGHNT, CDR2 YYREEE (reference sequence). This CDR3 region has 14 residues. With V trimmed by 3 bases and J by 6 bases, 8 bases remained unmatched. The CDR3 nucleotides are TGTGCCAGCAGCTCCGGGACTAGGTGGCGCGAGCAGTACTTC. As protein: CASSSGTRWREQYF.